The 22 T cell receptor beta chains in this list originate from one sample, sequenced in a study of T-cell reconstitution after alpha-beta-depleted transplantation in children. TCRbeta library construction was performed incorporating unique molecular identifiers. TCRdb reanalysed the PCR reads using MiXCR and keeps one entry per CDR3 protein. This sample has around 450,000 distinct CDR3 sequences, with roughly a tenth found just once. Sequenced here: PBMCs, sampled before TCRalphabeta/CD19-depleted stem cell transplant. Every receptor here comes from a child aged 2-15 years with inherited bone marrow failure, due to receive a stem cell transplant.

This clonotype was picked up many times. V is TRBV9 and J is TRBJ2-1; a weak D match, TRBD1 (5 bases). V was cut by 0 bases and J by 2 bases, with 12 bases left in between. The CDR3 is made up of 16 amino acids. Germline V gene sequence: CDR1 SGDLS, CDR2 YYNGEE. The CDR3 region is CASSVATDRPYNEQFF. The CDR3 DNA is TGTGCCAGCAGCGTAGCTACCGACAGACCCTACAATGAGCAGTTCTTC.

This clonotype was seen many times. The gene calls are TRBV4-2 and TRBJ2-1; D might be TRBD2 (6 bases). The CDR3 has 17 residues. CDR1 and CDR2 (germline): LGHNA, YNFKEQ. Deletions cut 1 base from V and 8 bases from J, with 21 bases between. CDR3 sequence: CASSQVVRRDVFDEQFF. CDR3 bases: TGTGCCAGCAGCCAAGTGGTTCGGCGGGACGTCTTCGATGAGCAGTTCTTC.

The genes are TRBV4-3 and TRBJ2-1; 8 positions match TRBD2. CDR1 and CDR2 (germline): LGHNA, YSLEER. V shed 0 bases and J 2 bases; nucleotides not matched to a gene: 12. CDR3 size: 19 residues. Here the CDR3 reads CASSQEWGIGAGAYNEQFF. CDR3 in DNA: TGCGCCAGCAGCCAAGAATGGGGCATTGGAGCGGGAGCCTACAATGAGCAGTTCTTC.

This clonotype showed up many times. V gene TRBV4-2 combines with J gene TRBJ2-5, with 8 bases matching TRBD2. Unmatched junction bases numbered 17, after V lost 7 bases and J lost 1 base. The CDR3 consists of 18 residues. CDR1 and CDR2 (germline): LGHNA, YNFKEQ. As DNA, the CDR3 is TGTGCCAGCAAAGGGACTCACGGGCTAGCGGGTATCCAAGAGACCCAGTACTTC. It codes for CASKGTHGLAGIQETQYF.

This clonotype was observed many times. An end of the junction differs from the germline gene, which may be a read error. This chain connects TRBV27 to TRBJ1-1; D is ambiguous. Germline V gene sequence: CDR1 MNHEY, CDR2 SMNVEV (reference sequence). The CDR3 is 14 residues long. DNA for the CDR3: TGTGCCAGCAGTTTATTGGGAGGGAACGCTGAAGCTTTCTTT. Its translation is CASSLLGGNAEAFF.

The chain combines TRBV19 with TRBJ1-6; D may be TRBD1 (5 bases). CDR3 length equals 15 residues. Germline CDR1 LNHDA, CDR2 SQIVND (reference sequence). V lost 3 bases and J lost 7, with 13 bases in between. The DNA for the CDR3 is TGTGCCAGTAGTATCCGAGGACACCCCAATTCACCCCTCCACTTT. This encodes CASSIRGHPNSPLHF.

As concerns this clonotype: Just one base apart from a much larger clone, this may be a read error. The chain joins TRBV2 to TRBJ1-1, with D possibly TRBD1 on 5 matching bases. The CDR3 runs 14 residues. V shed 4 bases and J shed 5 bases, with 14 bases lying between them. The V gene's germline CDR1 is SNHLY and CDR2 FYNNEI. CDR3 in DNA: TGTGCCAGCAGTGGTTCTAGGGGCGGGACTGAAGCTTTCTTT. Its protein product is CASSGSRGGTEAFF.

This clonotype is a singleton in its sample. This chain connects TRBV15 to TRBJ2-3; 11 nucleotides align to TRBD2. Germline lookup yields CDR1 LNHNV and CDR2 YYDKDF (reference sequence). The CDR3 has 17 residues. Unmatched junction bases numbered 9, after V lost 4 bases and J lost 3 bases. CDR3 in amino acids: CATSTYTSGSSTDTQYF. CDR3 DNA sequence: TGTGCCACCAGCACCTACACTAGCGGGAGTTCGACAGATACGCAGTATTTT.

At least ten counts were recorded for this clonotype. This sequence joins TRBV20-1 and TRBJ1-1; D gene ambiguous. Germline-derived CDR1 and CDR2 are DFQATT and SNEGSKA (reference sequence). The CDR3 covers 12 residues. V lost 3 bases and J lost 1, with 6 bases in between. CDR3 in DNA: TGCAGTGCTAGTCTACCGAACACTGAAGCTTTCTTT. Protein sequence: CSASLPNTEAFF.

The chain recombines TRBV24-1 with TRBJ2-1, with D possibly being TRBD1 or TRBD2 (6 bases each). Looked up from germline, CDR1 is KGHDR and CDR2 is SFDVKD. The CDR3 is made up of 21 amino acids. CDR3 protein: CGASDLGRGGTSRSSYNEQFF. The CDR3 DNA follows: TGTGGGGCCAGTGATTTGGGAAGAGGGGGTACTAGCCGGAGCTCCTACAATGAGCAGTTCTTC.

This clonotype was seen many times. This rearrangement joins TRBV29-1 to TRBJ2-1; D is perhaps TRBD1 or TRBD2 (6 bases each). Germline V gives CDR1 SQVTM, CDR2 ANQGSEA. The CDR3 runs to 13 residues. The V gene lost 2 bases and the J gene lost 12 bases, with 17 bases spanning the gap. CDR3: CSVELGGRGGQFF. The DNA for the CDR3 is TGCAGCGTTGAATTGGGGGGCCGAGGAGGGCAGTTCTTC.

In this sample, this clonotype turned up many times. This chain links TRBV10-3 with TRBJ2-5; possible D gene TRBD2, 6 bases. Looked up from germline, CDR1 is ENHRY and CDR2 is SYGVKD. The germline V and J ends were trimmed by 8 bases and 7 bases, with 14 bases remaining between them. There are 12 residues in the CDR3. The CDR3 protein is CAISGDLGTQYF. The CDR3, as DNA: TGTGCCATCTCGGGGGACCTCGGGACCCAGTACTTC.

The sample holds many counts of this clonotype. The genes are TRBV6-5 and TRBJ2-5; TRBD2 might be the D (5 bases). This CDR3 spans 13 amino acids. Germline V gene data show CDR1 as MNHEY and CDR2 as SVGAGI. The V end was cut by 2 bases, the J end by 5 bases, with 9 bases between. As DNA, the CDR3 is TGTGCCAGCAGTTACAACGTAGCGGAGACCCAGTACTTC. Translated: CASSYNVAETQYF.

This clonotype was seen repeatedly, ten times or more. The CDR3 loop is CSDQLSPLHF. DNA of the CDR3: TGCAGCGACCAACTATCACCCCTCCACTTT. This rearrangement joins TRBV29-1 to TRBJ1-6; no clear D gene. V was pared by 7 bases and J by 10 bases, with 8 bases between. Germline V gene sequence: CDR1 SQVTM, CDR2 ANQGSEA. This CDR3 contains 10 residues.

This clonotype was seen at least ten times. The chain is built from TRBV28 and TRBJ1-3; TRBD1 agrees at 7 bases. Looked up from germline, CDR1 is MDHEN and CDR2 is SYDVKM. This CDR3 has 15 amino acids. V was clipped by 6 bases and J by 2 bases; unmatched bases: 7. The CDR3 nucleotides are TGTGCCAGCAGCCCTGACAGGGCGGCTGGAAACACCATATATTTT. Encoded protein: CASSPDRAAGNTIYF. Based on the CDR3 plus reference TRBV28 and TRBJ1-3, the full variable domain is DVKVTQSSRYLVKRTGEKVFLECVQDMDHENMFWYRQDPGLGLRLIYFSYDVKMKEKGDIPEGYSVSREKKERFSLILESASTNQTSMYLCASSPDRAAGNTIYFGEGSWLTVV.

The CDR3 is CASSLWVGRAGNQQYF. In DNA form, the CDR3 reads TGCGCCAGCAGCTTGTGGGTCGGGAGGGCCGGGAACCAGCAGTACTTC. The V call is TRBV5-1, the J call TRBJ2-7; 8 bases align to TRBD2. This CDR3 is built from 16 residues. Germline trimming cut 1 base from V and 8 bases from J; bases unmatched to any gene: 14. The germline V gene encodes CDR1 SGHRS and CDR2 YFSETQ.

Ten or more counts support this clonotype. V usage is TRBV20-1 and J usage is TRBJ2-3; 7 positions match TRBD2. The V gene's germline CDR1 is DFQATT and CDR2 SNEGSKA (reference sequence). The CDR3 covers 15 residues. V dropped 6 bases and J dropped 6; count of bases not matched to a gene: 15. This CDR3 is CSALRWGRVDDTQYF. In DNA form, the CDR3 reads TGCAGTGCACTACGTTGGGGGAGGGTGGACGATACGCAGTATTTT.

The table lists this clonotype with many counts. V and J are TRBV6-6 and TRBJ2-5; the match to TRBD1 covers 8 bases. Germline CDR1 is MNHNY and CDR2 is SVGAGI (reference sequence). Trimming removed 11 bases from V and 4 bases from J; junction bases left unmatched: 12. CDR3 size: 14 residues. The CDR3 reads CAASSGTGGETQYF. The CDR3 DNA reads TGTGCCGCGAGTTCCGGGACAGGAGGAGAGACCCAGTACTTC.

This clonotype was detected ten times or more. The V and J genes are TRBV7-9 and TRBJ2-1; D is possibly TRBD1 (5 bases). This CDR3 region has 15 residues. V lost 8 bases, J lost 0 bases, and 14 bases lay in between. Looked up from germline, CDR1 is SEHNR and CDR2 is FQNEAQ (reference sequence). The CDR3 DNA reads as TGTGCCAGCGTTAGGGGCGCTAGCTCCTACAATGAGCAGTTCTTC. Translated: CASVRGASSYNEQFF.

This clonotype was observed a few times. V usage is TRBV6-6 and J usage is TRBJ2-7; D not certain. Looked up from germline, CDR1 is MNHNY and CDR2 is SVGAGI (reference sequence). CDR3 size: 13 residues. V lost 5 bases and J 6 bases, leaving 14 bases between the germline ends. The CDR3 DNA sequence: TGTGCCAGCAGTCCGGAGCCTCGGAGCGAGCAGTACTTC. It yields the protein CASSPEPRSEQYF.

This clonotype was seen repeatedly, ten times or more. The V call is TRBV29-1, the J call TRBJ2-2; D not certain. Trimming shortened V by 6 bases and J by 3 bases, and 11 bases separated the two germline ends. This CDR3 is 13 amino acids long. Germline V gives CDR1 SQVTM, CDR2 ANQGSEA. CDR3 in amino acids: CSVPELYTGELFF. CDR3 nucleotides: TGCAGCGTCCCCGAATTGTACACCGGGGAGCTGTTTTTT.

This clonotype was detected only once. Germline and junction disagree at one end, which may indicate a read error. This sequence joins TRBV5-1 and TRBJ2-7; 11 bases are a match to TRBD1. The germline CDR1 and CDR2 sequences are SGHRS and YFSETQ. The CDR3 is 14 residues long. The CDR3 DNA is TGCGCCAGCAGCTTCATGGGACAGGGGGGAGAGCAGCACTTC. Translated, it gives CASSFMGQGGEQHF.